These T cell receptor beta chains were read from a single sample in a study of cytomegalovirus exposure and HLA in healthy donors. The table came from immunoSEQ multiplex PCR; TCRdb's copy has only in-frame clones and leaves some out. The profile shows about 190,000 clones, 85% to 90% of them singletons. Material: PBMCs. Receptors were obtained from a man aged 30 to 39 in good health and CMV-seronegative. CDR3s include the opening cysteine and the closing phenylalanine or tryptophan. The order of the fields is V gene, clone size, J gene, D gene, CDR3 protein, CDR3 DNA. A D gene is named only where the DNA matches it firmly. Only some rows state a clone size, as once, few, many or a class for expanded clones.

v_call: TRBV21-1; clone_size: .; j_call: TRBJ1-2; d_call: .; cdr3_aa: CASSKEGLQYYGYTF; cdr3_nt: TGTGCCAGCAGCAAAGAAGGACTTCAGTACTATGGCTACACCTTC
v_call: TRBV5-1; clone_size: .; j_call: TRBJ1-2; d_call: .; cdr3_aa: CASSLIGGDGYTF; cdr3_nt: TGCGCCAGCAGCTTGATAGGAGGAGATGGCTACACCTTC
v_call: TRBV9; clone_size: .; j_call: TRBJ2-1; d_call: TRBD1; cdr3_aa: CASALGTGINEQFF; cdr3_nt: TGTGCCAGCGCCCTCGGGACAGGTATCAATGAGCAGTTCTTC
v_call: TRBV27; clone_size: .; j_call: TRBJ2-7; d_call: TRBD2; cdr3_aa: CASSLSGSGGYEQYF; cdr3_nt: TGTGCCAGCAGTTTATCGGGTAGCGGGGGCTACGAGCAGTACTTC
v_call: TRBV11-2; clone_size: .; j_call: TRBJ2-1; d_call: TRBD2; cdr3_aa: CASSPAAGAYNEQFF; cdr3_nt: TGTGCCAGCAGCCCAGCAGCGGGGGCGTACAATGAGCAGTTCTTC
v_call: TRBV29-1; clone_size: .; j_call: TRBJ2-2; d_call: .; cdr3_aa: CSDETPPVSVRHTGELFF; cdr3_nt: TGCAGCGACGAAACACCCCCCGTCTCTGTTCGTCACACCGGGGAGCTGTTTTTT
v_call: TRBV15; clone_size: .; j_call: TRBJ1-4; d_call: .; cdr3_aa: CATAEGGASNEKLFF; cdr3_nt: TGTGCCACCGCCGAGGGGGGGGCGAGTAATGAAAAACTGTTTTTT
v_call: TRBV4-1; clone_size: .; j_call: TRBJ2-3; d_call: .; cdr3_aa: CASSQEGVWGPDTQYF; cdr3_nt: TGCGCCAGCAGCCAAGAGGGCGTATGGGGGCCAGATACGCAGTATTTT
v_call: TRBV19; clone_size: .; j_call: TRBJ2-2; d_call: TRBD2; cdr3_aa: CASQAGGSVGELFF; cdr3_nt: TGTGCTTCGCAAGCGGGGGGGAGCGTCGGGGAGCTGTTTTTT
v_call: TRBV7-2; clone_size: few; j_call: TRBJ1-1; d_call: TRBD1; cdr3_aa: CASSRVPGQGWGTEAFF; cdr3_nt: TGTGCCAGCAGCCGAGTCCCGGGACAGGGTTGGGGCACTGAAGCTTTCTTT
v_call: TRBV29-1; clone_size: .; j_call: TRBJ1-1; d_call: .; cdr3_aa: CSVQGMNTEAFF; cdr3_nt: TGCAGCGTGCAGGGGATGAACACTGAAGCTTTCTTT
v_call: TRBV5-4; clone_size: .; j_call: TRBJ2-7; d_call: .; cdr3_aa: CASSLDYSYEQYF; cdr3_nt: TGTGCCAGCAGCTTGGACTACTCCTACGAGCAGTACTTC
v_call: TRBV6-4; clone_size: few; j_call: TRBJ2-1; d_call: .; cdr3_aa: CASSDLDSGEQFF; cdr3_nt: TGTGCCAGCAGTGACTTGGACTCGGGGGAGCAGTTCTTC
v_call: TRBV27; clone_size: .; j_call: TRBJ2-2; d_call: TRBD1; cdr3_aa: CASTDRGGTGELFF; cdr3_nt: TGTGCCAGCACCGACAGGGGGGGGACCGGGGAGCTGTTTTTT
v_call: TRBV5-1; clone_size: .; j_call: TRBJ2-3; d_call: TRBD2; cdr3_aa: CASSASGGLRDEDTQYF; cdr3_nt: TGCGCCAGCAGTGCTAGCGGGGGGCTGAGGGACGAAGATACGCAGTATTTT
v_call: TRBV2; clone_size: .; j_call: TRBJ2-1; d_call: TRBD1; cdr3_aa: CASRGTESSYNEQFF; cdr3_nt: TGTGCCAGCAGGGGGACAGAAAGCTCCTACAATGAGCAGTTCTTC
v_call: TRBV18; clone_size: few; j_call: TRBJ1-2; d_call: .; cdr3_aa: CASSPRFGSNYGYTF; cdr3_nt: TGTGCCAGCTCACCACGTTTTGGCAGTAACTATGGCTACACCTTC
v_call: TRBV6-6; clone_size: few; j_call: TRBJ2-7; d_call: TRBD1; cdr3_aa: CASSQDRGAYEQYF; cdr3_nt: TGTGCCAGCAGCCAAGACAGGGGGGCCTACGAGCAGTACTTC
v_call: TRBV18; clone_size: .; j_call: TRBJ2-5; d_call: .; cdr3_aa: CASSPLQGETQYF; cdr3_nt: TGTGCCAGCTCACCACTCCAGGGGGAGACCCAGTACTTC
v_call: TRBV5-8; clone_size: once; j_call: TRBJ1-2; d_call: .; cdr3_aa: CASSFIRDGYTF; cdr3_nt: TGTGCCAGCAGCTTTATCAGGGATGGCTACACCTTC
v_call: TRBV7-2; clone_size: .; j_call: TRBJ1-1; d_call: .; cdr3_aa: CASSSTGLGNTEAFF; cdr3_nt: TGTGCCAGCAGCTCAACAGGGTTGGGGAACACTGAAGCTTTCTTT
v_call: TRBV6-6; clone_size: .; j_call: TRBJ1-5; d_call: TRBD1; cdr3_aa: CASSFGQASNQPQHF; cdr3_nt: TGTGCCAGCAGTTTTGGACAGGCAAGCAATCAGCCCCAGCATTTT
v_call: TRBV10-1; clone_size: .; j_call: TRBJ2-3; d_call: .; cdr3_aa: CASSPAGGNTQYF; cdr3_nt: TGCGCCAGCAGCCCCGCGGGTGGTAATACGCAGTATTTT
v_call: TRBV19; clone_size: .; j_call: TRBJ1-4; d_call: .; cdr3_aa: CASSPSGVVGEKLFF; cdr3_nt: TGTGCCAGTAGTCCCTCCGGGGTGGTAGGAGAAAAACTGTTTTTT
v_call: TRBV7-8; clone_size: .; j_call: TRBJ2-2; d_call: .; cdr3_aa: CASSFAGANTGELFF; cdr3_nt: TGTGCCAGCAGCTTTGCAGGGGCTAACACCGGGGAGCTGTTTTTT
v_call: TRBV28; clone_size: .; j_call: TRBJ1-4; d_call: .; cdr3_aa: CASSQKLTREDREKLFF; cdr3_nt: TGTGCCAGCAGCCAAAAATTGACCCGGGAGGATCGGGAAAAACTGTTTTTT
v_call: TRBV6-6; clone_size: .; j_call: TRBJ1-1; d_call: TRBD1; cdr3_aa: CASSPPGQGHTEAFF; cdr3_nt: TGTGCCAGCAGTCCCCCGGGACAGGGACACACTGAAGCTTTCTTT
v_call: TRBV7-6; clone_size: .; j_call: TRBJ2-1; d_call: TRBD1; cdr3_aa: CASSRDRGPEQFF; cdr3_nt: TGTGCCAGCAGCCGCGACAGGGGGCCTGAGCAGTTCTTC
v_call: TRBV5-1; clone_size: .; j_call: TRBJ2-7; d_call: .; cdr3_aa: CASSLGEAQGGEQYF; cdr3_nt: TGCGCCAGCAGCTTGGGGGAGGCCCAGGGCGGAGAGCAGTACTTC
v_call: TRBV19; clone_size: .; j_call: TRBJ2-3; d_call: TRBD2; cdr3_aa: CASSTQLARTDTQYF; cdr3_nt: TGTGCCAGTAGTACCCAACTAGCGCGCACAGATACGCAGTATTTT
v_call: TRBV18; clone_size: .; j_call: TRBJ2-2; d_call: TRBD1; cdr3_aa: CASSHDRGKAGELFF; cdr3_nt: TGTGCCAGCTCACACGACAGGGGAAAAGCCGGGGAGCTGTTTTTT
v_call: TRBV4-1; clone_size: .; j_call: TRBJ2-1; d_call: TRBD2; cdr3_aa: CASSQDSLLAGGIEQFF; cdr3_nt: TGCGCCAGCAGCCAAGATAGTCTACTAGCGGGGGGGATTGAGCAGTTCTTC
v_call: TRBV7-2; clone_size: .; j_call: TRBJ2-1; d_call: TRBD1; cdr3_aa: CASSQDRGKQFF; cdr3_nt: TGTGCCAGCAGCCAGGACAGGGGAAAGCAGTTCTTC
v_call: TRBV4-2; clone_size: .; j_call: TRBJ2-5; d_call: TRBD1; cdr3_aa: CASSQDRTGALETQYF; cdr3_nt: TGTGCCAGCAGCCAAGATAGGACAGGGGCGCTGGAGACCCAGTACTTC
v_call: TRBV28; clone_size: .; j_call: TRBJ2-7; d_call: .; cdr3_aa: CASSSTIQGFPSLVEQYF; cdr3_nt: TGTGCCAGCAGTTCGACCATCCAGGGCTTCCCCTCCCTAGTCGAGCAGTACTTC
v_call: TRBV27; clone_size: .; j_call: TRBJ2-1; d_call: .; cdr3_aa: CASIGRAHNEQFF; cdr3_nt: TGTGCCAGCATAGGGCGGGCCCACAATGAGCAGTTCTTC
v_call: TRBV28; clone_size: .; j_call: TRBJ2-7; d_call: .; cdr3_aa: CASSPSLGGSYEQYF; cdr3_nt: TGTGCCAGCAGTCCCTCTTTGGGGGGATCCTACGAGCAGTACTTC
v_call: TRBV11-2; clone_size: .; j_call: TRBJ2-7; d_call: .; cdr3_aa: CASSPRTARSLILDEQYF; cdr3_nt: TGTGCCAGCAGCCCGAGGACAGCCAGAAGCCTAATATTAGACGAGCAGTACTTC
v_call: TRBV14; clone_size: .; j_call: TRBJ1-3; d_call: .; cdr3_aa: CASSPTNRGNTIYF; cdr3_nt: TGTGCCAGCAGCCCGACGAACAGGGGAAACACCATATATTTT
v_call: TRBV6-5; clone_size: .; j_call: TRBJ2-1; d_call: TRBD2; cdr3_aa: CASSTGTRVRSEQFF; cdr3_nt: TGTGCCAGCAGTACCGGGACTAGGGTTCGGAGTGAGCAGTTCTTC
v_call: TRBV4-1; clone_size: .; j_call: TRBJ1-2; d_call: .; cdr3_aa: CASSQGGQHDYGYTF; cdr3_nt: TGCGCCAGCAGCCAAGGCGGACAGCATGACTATGGCTACACCTTC
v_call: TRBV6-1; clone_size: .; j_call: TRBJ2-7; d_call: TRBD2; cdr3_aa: CASSEAGLEQYEQYF; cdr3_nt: TGTGCCAGCAGTGAAGCTGGACTAGAACAGTACGAGCAGTACTTC
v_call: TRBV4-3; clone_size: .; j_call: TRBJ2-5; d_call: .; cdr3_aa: CASSQDETGLETQYF; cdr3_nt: TGCGCCAGCAGCCAAGATGAGACAGGTTTAGAGACCCAGTACTTC
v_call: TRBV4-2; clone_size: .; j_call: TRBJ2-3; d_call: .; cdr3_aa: CASSPSGHNTDTQYF; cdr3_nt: TGTGCCAGCAGCCCCAGCGGGCACAACACAGATACGCAGTATTTT
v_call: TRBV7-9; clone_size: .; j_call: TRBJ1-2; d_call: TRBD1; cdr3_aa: CASSFITGGHGYTF; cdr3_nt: TGTGCCAGCAGCTTCATCACAGGGGGCCATGGCTACACCTTC
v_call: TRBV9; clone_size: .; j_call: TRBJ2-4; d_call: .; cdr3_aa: CASSDGDTQNSQYF; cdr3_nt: TGTGCCAGCAGCGACGGGGACACCCAAAACAGTCAGTACTTC
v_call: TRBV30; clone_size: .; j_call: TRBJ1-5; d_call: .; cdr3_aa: CAWSWRGWDANQPQHF; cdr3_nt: TGTGCCTGGAGCTGGAGGGGTTGGGACGCCAATCAGCCCCAGCATTTT
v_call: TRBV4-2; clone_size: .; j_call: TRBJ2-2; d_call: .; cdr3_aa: CASSQQGSLAGELFF; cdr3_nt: TGTGCCAGCAGCCAACAGGGTTCGTTGGCCGGGGAGCTGTTTTTT
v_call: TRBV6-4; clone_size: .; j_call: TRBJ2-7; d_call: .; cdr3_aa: CASPRGGRSYEQYF; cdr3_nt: TGTGCCAGCCCCAGGGGCGGGAGATCCTACGAGCAGTACTTC
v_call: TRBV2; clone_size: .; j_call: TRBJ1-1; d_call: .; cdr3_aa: CASRGLSPGGYTEAFF; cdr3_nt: TGTGCCAGCCGGGGACTCAGCCCCGGAGGATACACTGAAGCTTTCTTT